This T cell receptor (beta chain) was recovered during a study of shared clonotypes between healthy human individuals. Generated by immunoSEQ multiplex PCR, the TCRdb table keeps only in-frame clones and is missing some. The sample lists 2 million to 2.5 million clones, 90% to 96% occurring once. The trim removed 6 bases at V and 8 bases at J, leaving 9 bases unmatched. This CDR3 is 15 amino acids long. CDR1 is KGHSH, CDR2 LQKENI, per germline. The gene calls are TRBV18 and TRBJ2-1; 11 bases match TRBD2. The sequencing sample was made of naive CD4+ T cells sorted from blood. Regarding subset: CD45RA+ positively selected. The receptor comes from a man aged 18 to 29 in good health. The CDR3 spells CASSFGSGGDHEQFF. Here the CDR3 DNA reads TGTGCCAGCTCCTTCGGTAGCGGGGGGGACCATGAGCAGTTCTTC.